A selection of T cell receptor beta chains follows, all from one sample in a study of blood T cell repertoires in COVID-19. The protocol was immunoSEQ multiplex PCR, while the TCRdb copy is restricted to in-frame clones and leaves out a portion. The sample contains roughly 100,000 clones, about 88% of which appear only once. Specimen: peripheral blood. These receptors were obtained from a man aged 50-59 years with active or convalescent COVID-19. Both conserved end residues are part of each CDR3. A D gene is named only where the DNA matches it firmly. Some rows mark clone size as missing; the rest say once, few, many or name a class of expanded clone.

j_call d_call clone_size v_call cdr3_nt cdr3_aa
TRBJ1-3 TRBD1 NA TRBV7-6 TGTGCCAGCAGCCCCCAGGGGGGTAACGGAAACACCATATATTTT CASSPQGGNGNTIYF
TRBJ2-3 TRBD1 NA TRBV10-3 TGTGCCATCAGACCGGGACAGGGAGGCGATACGCAGTATTTT CAIRPGQGGDTQYF
TRBJ2-1 NA NA TRBV9 TGTGCCAGCAGCCCCCGGGACAATGAGCAGTTCTTC CASSPRDNEQFF
TRBJ2-3 TRBD2 once TRBV18 TGTGCCAGCTCCGAAAGTAGCGGGGGGTCAGATACGCAGTATTTT CASSESSGGSDTQYF
TRBJ2-1 TRBD1 NA TRBV11-3 TGTGCCAGCAGCTTAGATGGGACAGGGGGCGATGAGCAGTTCTTC CASSLDGTGGDEQFF
TRBJ2-7 NA once TRBV7-7 TGTGCCAGCAGCAAATCTCGGGCGGGGGAGCAGTACTTC CASSKSRAGEQYF
TRBJ2-1 TRBD1 NA TRBV28 TGTGCCAGCAGTGTCGGACAGGGGGCCTCCTACAATGAGCAGTTCTTC CASSVGQGASYNEQFF
TRBJ2-4 TRBD2 NA TRBV28 TGTGCCAGCAGTACCACTAGCGGGGATGTCAAAAACATTCAGTACTTC CASSTTSGDVKNIQYF
TRBJ1-2 NA NA TRBV28 TGTGCCAGCAGTTTAAGTCAGGGGAATCCCAACTATGGCTACACCTTC CASSLSQGNPNYGYTF
TRBJ1-2 NA NA TRBV29-1 TGCAGCGTTGGCGTAGGGGCGTATGGCTACACCTTC CSVGVGAYGYTF
TRBJ2-6 TRBD2 NA TRBV28 TGTGCCAGCGTTGCGGGGGGGTCTGGGGCCAACGTCCTGACTTTC CASVAGGSGANVLTF
TRBJ2-2 TRBD1 NA TRBV5-8 TGTGCCAGCAGCTATCAGGGGGCTTCGGACACCGGGGAGCTGTTTTTT CASSYQGASDTGELFF
TRBJ2-4 NA NA TRBV4-1 TGCGCCAGCAGCCAAGATTCCGGGATCGGGGCCAAAAACATTCAGTACTTC CASSQDSGIGAKNIQYF
TRBJ2-5 NA NA TRBV10-1 TGCGCCAGCAGTAGGACTTTAGAAGAGACCCAGTACTTC CASSRTLEETQYF
TRBJ1-2 NA few TRBV19 TGTGCCAGTAAGGCAGGGCCCTACTATGGCTACACCTTC CASKAGPYYGYTF
TRBJ2-2 TRBD2 NA TRBV3-1/TRBV3-2 TGTGCCAGCAGCCAAGCGCCGGGGGGGCGAACCGGGGAGCTGTTTTTT CASSQAPGGRTGELFF
TRBJ1-1 TRBD1 NA TRBV28 TGTGCCAGCCGACTACCAACAGGGGCGAACACTGAAGCTTTCTTT CASRLPTGANTEAFF
TRBJ1-2 TRBD1 NA TRBV7-2 TGTGCCAGCAGCTTAGGAGACAGGGCGATAGGCTATGGCTACACCTTC CASSLGDRAIGYGYTF
TRBJ1-2 TRBD1 NA TRBV4-3 TGCGCCAGCAGCCAAGGCAGGGGGCTTAACTATGGCTACACCTTC CASSQGRGLNYGYTF
TRBJ2-7 NA NA TRBV7-7 TGTGCCAGCAGCGAAACCCCAGGGCACGAGCAGTACTTC CASSETPGHEQYF
TRBJ1-5 NA NA TRBV27 TGTGCCAGCATCTCAACAGGTCCTCCCTACAATCAGCCCCAGCATTTT CASISTGPPYNQPQHF
TRBJ2-3 NA NA TRBV12-3/TRBV12-4 TGTGCCAGCAGCCCGGGTGTTGCAGATACGCAGTATTTT CASSPGVADTQYF
TRBJ2-3 NA NA TRBV6-1 TGTGCCAGCAGAGAAGGGTCGGGCACAGATACGCAGTATTTT CASREGSGTDTQYF
TRBJ2-7 TRBD1 NA TRBV19 TGTGCCAGTAGTATTGGTCGACAGGGAATGTACGAGCAGTACTTC CASSIGRQGMYEQYF
TRBJ1-5 TRBD1 NA TRBV7-9 TGTGCCAGCAGCTGGGGGACAGGGGGCAATCAGCCCCAGCATTTT CASSWGTGGNQPQHF
TRBJ1-3 NA once TRBV6-5 TGTGCCAGCAGTTTGACAGACACTGGAAACACCATATATTTT CASSLTDTGNTIYF
TRBJ1-4 NA NA TRBV15 TGTGCCACCAGCAATTTCGGGGGGAATGAAAAACTGTTTTTT CATSNFGGNEKLFF
TRBJ2-1 TRBD2 NA TRBV5-1 TGCGCCAGCAGCCAGACTAGCGGATACTCCTACAATGAGCAGTTCTTC CASSQTSGYSYNEQFF
TRBJ1-3 NA NA TRBV19 TGTGCCAGTAGTGGCGCGGAGGCTGGAAACACCATATATTTT CASSGAEAGNTIYF
TRBJ2-7 TRBD1 NA TRBV6-1 TGTGCCAGCAGTGAAGATAGGACAGGGGCCTACGAGCAGTACTTC CASSEDRTGAYEQYF
TRBJ1-2 TRBD1 NA TRBV28 TGTGCCAGCAGTGCGACAGGGGCGGCGTATGGCTACACCTTC CASSATGAAYGYTF
TRBJ1-6 NA NA TRBV7-2 TGTGCCAGCACCCCCCGGAGCTCCTATAATTCACCCCTCCACTTT CASTPRSSYNSPLHF
TRBJ2-2 TRBD2 NA TRBV19 TGTGCCAGTAAGCGGGGAAAGAACACCGGGGAGCTGTTTTTT CASKRGKNTGELFF
TRBJ2-2 NA NA TRBV30 TGTGCCTGGAGTGTAGTGGGGGGCGGGGAGCTGTTTTTT CAWSVVGGGELFF
TRBJ2-5 NA NA TRBV7-2 TGTGCCAGCAGCGCCAGGGCGGGGGAGACCCAGTACTTC CASSARAGETQYF
TRBJ1-3 NA NA TRBV28 TGTGCCAGCAGTCTCACAGGGAAAAGCTCTGGAAACACCATATATTTT CASSLTGKSSGNTIYF
TRBJ2-7 TRBD2 NA TRBV29-1 TGCAGCGTTGGCCCGGGACTAGGCGAGCAGTACTTC CSVGPGLGEQYF
TRBJ2-1 NA NA TRBV7-2 TGTGCCAGCAGCTTGTCGTCAGGGTCATACAATGAGCAGTTCTTC CASSLSSGSYNEQFF
TRBJ2-6 TRBD2 NA TRBV20-1 TGCAGTGCTAGTCCCGGTTTTGGGGAGGGCAACGTCCTGACTTTC CSASPGFGEGNVLTF
TRBJ1-2 TRBD1 NA TRBV24-1 TGTGCCACCAGTGATGGGGACAGTAAAAACTATGGCTACACCTTC CATSDGDSKNYGYTF
TRBJ1-4 NA NA TRBV2 TGTGCCAGCAGTGAAACCAGGGGCTGGGGAAAACTGTTTTTT CASSETRGWGKLFF
TRBJ2-1 TRBD1 few TRBV19 TGTGCCAGTAGTTCCGGGACAGGGAGGGAGAGGAATGAGCAGTTCTTC CASSSGTGRERNEQFF
TRBJ1-2 NA NA TRBV6-5 TGTGCCAGCAGTTTGCTGACTGGCAACTATGGCTACACCTTC CASSLLTGNYGYTF
TRBJ1-2 TRBD1 NA TRBV6-2/TRBV6-3 TGTGCCAGCAGCCCAACAGGGGGCTATGGCTACACCTTC CASSPTGGYGYTF
TRBJ1-1 TRBD1 NA TRBV28 TGTGCCAGCAGTTCCGGACAGGGAGTTACTGAAGCTTTCTTT CASSSGQGVTEAFF
TRBJ2-2 TRBD2 NA TRBV7-8 TGTGCCAGCAGCTTAGTAAACGGGGGGTCGGCCGGGGAGCTGTTTTTT CASSLVNGGSAGELFF
TRBJ1-2 TRBD1 once TRBV2 TGTGCCAGCAGCCCCGACAGGGACAATGGCTACACCTTC CASSPDRDNGYTF
TRBJ1-1 TRBD1 NA TRBV3-1/TRBV3-2 TGTGCCAGCGCCAGGGACAGGGCTGAGGCTTTCTTT CASARDRAEAFF
TRBJ1-4 TRBD1 once TRBV18 TGTGCCAGCTCACCAGGACAGGGGAACGAAAAACTGTTTTTT CASSPGQGNEKLFF
TRBJ2-5 TRBD2 NA TRBV18 TGTGCCAGCTCACCCCAGCGGGGGAAAGAGACCCAGTACTTC CASSPQRGKETQYF
TRBJ2-7 NA NA TRBV10-1 TGCGCCAGCAGTGCCTCGGACCCTGGACAGGAGCAGTACTTC CASSASDPGQEQYF
TRBJ1-6 NA NA TRBV7-9 TGTGCCAGCAGCTTAGCTAGCTCCTATAATTCACCCCTCCACTTT CASSLASSYNSPLHF
TRBJ2-5 TRBD1 NA TRBV27 TGTGCCAGCAGTTCATTCAGGACAGGGTACGAGACCCAGTACTTC CASSSFRTGYETQYF
TRBJ1-2 NA NA TRBV7-9 TGTGCCAGCAGCCCCCGACTCGGCTCGGTTGGCTACACCTTC CASSPRLGSVGYTF